The rows below give T cell receptor beta chains drawn from one sample of a study of T cell responses to AZD1222 COVID-19 vaccine. The repertoire was sequenced with immunoSEQ multiplex PCR; TCRdb's copy has only in-frame clones and lacks some. The data hold around 80,000 clones, with roughly 85% observed a single time. This specimen consisted of peripheral blood, obtained 28 days after the second AZD1222 dose. Receptors were obtained from an adult who received the AZD1222 COVID-19 vaccine. The conserved cysteine and the conserved F or W are not part of the CDR3 here. Each record gives: J gene, V gene, CDR3 protein.

j_gene: TRBJ2-7; v_gene: TRBV5-1; CDR3aa: ASSSREGIIYEQY
j_gene: TRBJ1-2; v_gene: TRBV7-8; CDR3aa: ASSLGAGPDYGYT
j_gene: TRBJ2-3; v_gene: TRBV28; CDR3aa: ASSGGTSGGTSTDTQY
j_gene: TRBJ1-2; v_gene: TRBV6-5; CDR3aa: ASTGRGHGYT
j_gene: TRBJ2-3; v_gene: TRBV7-9; CDR3aa: ASGSGTDTQY
j_gene: TRBJ2-2; v_gene: TRBV19; CDR3aa: ASSIWQGYQTTGELF
j_gene: TRBJ2-5; v_gene: TRBV24-1; CDR3aa: ATSAPGLGKQTQY
j_gene: TRBJ2-1; v_gene: TRBV19; CDR3aa: ASSPFRTSGGDEQF
j_gene: TRBJ1-4; v_gene: TRBV7-2; CDR3aa: ASSLTGFEKLF
j_gene: TRBJ1-1; v_gene: TRBV3-1/TRBV3-2; CDR3aa: ASRPPAGQL
j_gene: TRBJ1-1; v_gene: TRBV6-5; CDR3aa: ASSLITRRTEAF
j_gene: TRBJ2-1; v_gene: TRBV11-2; CDR3aa: ASSLTGINEQF
j_gene: TRBJ1-5; v_gene: TRBV5-6; CDR3aa: ASSVGTAYSNQPQH
j_gene: TRBJ1-5; v_gene: TRBV6-5; CDR3aa: ASSSQDQPQH
j_gene: TRBJ2-7; v_gene: TRBV18; CDR3aa: ASSPLGGYEQY
j_gene: TRBJ1-2; v_gene: TRBV29-1; CDR3aa: SVEVGGEGGYT
j_gene: TRBJ2-5; v_gene: TRBV3-1/TRBV3-2; CDR3aa: ASSQDPAGGRETQY
j_gene: TRBJ1-1; v_gene: TRBV19; CDR3aa: ASSIVATGEAF
j_gene: TRBJ1-2; v_gene: TRBV5-1; CDR3aa: ASSLGDRGLVGYT
j_gene: TRBJ2-2; v_gene: TRBV6-5; CDR3aa: ASFRGTGELF
j_gene: TRBJ2-7; v_gene: TRBV7-2; CDR3aa: ASSPQAVAYEQY
j_gene: TRBJ1-6; v_gene: TRBV2; CDR3aa: ASSERSSYSPLH
j_gene: TRBJ1-5; v_gene: TRBV6-6; CDR3aa: ASSQPMGEGNQPQH
j_gene: TRBJ2-7; v_gene: TRBV29-1; CDR3aa: SVFLLDEQY
j_gene: TRBJ1-5; v_gene: TRBV11-2; CDR3aa: ASSPPGAFRHQPQH
j_gene: TRBJ1-2; v_gene: TRBV24-1; CDR3aa: ATSDSQSRDRANYGYT
j_gene: TRBJ2-2; v_gene: TRBV7-2; CDR3aa: ASSLKTPDTGELF
j_gene: TRBJ2-7; v_gene: TRBV4-1; CDR3aa: ASSPAGVSYEQY
j_gene: TRBJ2-2; v_gene: TRBV19; CDR3aa: ASRTELNTGELF
j_gene: TRBJ1-6; v_gene: TRBV28; CDR3aa: ASSPQGNNSPLH
j_gene: TRBJ1-2; v_gene: TRBV19; CDR3aa: ASSIARQLYGYT
j_gene: TRBJ1-6; v_gene: TRBV4-2; CDR3aa: ASSQDLQGRTYNSPLH
j_gene: TRBJ2-1; v_gene: TRBV9; CDR3aa: ASSHGTSGGKSSYNEQF
j_gene: TRBJ1-4; v_gene: TRBV15; CDR3aa: ATSRVRGRDEKLF
j_gene: TRBJ1-2; v_gene: TRBV12-3/TRBV12-4; CDR3aa: ASSPSVSVGYT
j_gene: TRBJ1-1; v_gene: TRBV7-9; CDR3aa: ASRIPGSTEAF
j_gene: TRBJ1-2; v_gene: TRBV6-5; CDR3aa: ASSLDRGLYGYT
j_gene: TRBJ1-2; v_gene: TRBV19; CDR3aa: ASSIDITEFGDGYT
j_gene: TRBJ2-5; v_gene: TRBV3-1/TRBV3-2; CDR3aa: ASSLEAGSQETQY
j_gene: TRBJ2-3; v_gene: TRBV5-6; CDR3aa: ASSLVLSRSATDTQY
j_gene: TRBJ2-1; v_gene: TRBV10-2; CDR3aa: ASKTGTEYNEQF
j_gene: TRBJ2-6; v_gene: TRBV12-2; CDR3aa: ASRLATGAGANVLT
j_gene: TRBJ2-7; v_gene: TRBV6-1; CDR3aa: ASSEVGRSSYEQY
j_gene: TRBJ1-1; v_gene: TRBV10-2; CDR3aa: ASSESVGQGGNTEAF
j_gene: TRBJ1-2; v_gene: TRBV30; CDR3aa: AWSMGPQQGLYYGYT
j_gene: TRBJ2-3; v_gene: TRBV19; CDR3aa: ASSIAPGLLPTTSTDTQY
j_gene: TRBJ2-6; v_gene: TRBV5-6; CDR3aa: ASSLGGSGANVLT
j_gene: TRBJ1-5; v_gene: TRBV19; CDR3aa: ASSPRQGRESQPQH
j_gene: TRBJ1-6; v_gene: TRBV2; CDR3aa: ASSEALFTYNSPLH
j_gene: TRBJ2-1; v_gene: TRBV28; CDR3aa: ASESQGEWNNEQF
j_gene: TRBJ1-3; v_gene: TRBV11-2; CDR3aa: ASSPGTGPGNTIY